What follows are 30 T cell receptor beta chains derived from one specimen sequenced in a study of identifying expanded T cells in peripheral blood. Assay used: immunoSEQ multiplex PCR; TCRdb lists only in-frame clones, some missing. In the table there are about 74,000 clones, roughly 81% of which are singletons. The sample taken for sequencing was blood. These receptors all stem from a person aged 18 to 70 in good health.

The chain has TRBV18 and TRBJ1-4; D not resolved. The CDR3 totals 15 residues. CDR1 and CDR2 from the germline V gene are KGHSH and LQKENI. The V and J ends lost 2 bases and 8 bases respectively, with 15 bases between them. CDR3 residues: CASSPGGFGREKLFF. Here the CDR3 DNA reads TGTGCCAGCTCACCAGGTGGATTCGGGCGCGAAAAACTGTTTTTT.

The V and J genes are TRBV18 and TRBJ2-5, with D possibly being TRBD1 (5 bases). This CDR3 has 14 amino acids. V shed 1 base and J shed 4 bases, with 10 bases lying between them. Germline-derived CDR1 and CDR2 are KGHSH and LQKENI. The CDR3 DNA reads as TGTGCCAGCTCACCACTTGGGCAGGGAGAGACCCAGTACTTC. Protein product: CASSPLGQGETQYF.

This clone appeared a single time. V gene TRBV2 combines with J gene TRBJ2-1; D is possibly TRBD1 (5 bases). Germline assignment: CDR1 SNHLY and CDR2 FYNNEI. This CDR3 has 12 amino acids. V lost 3 bases and J 10 bases, leaving 10 bases between the germline ends. For the CDR3, the DNA is TGTGCCAGCAGTGACAGGGTAAACGAGCAGTTCTTC. Protein: CASSDRVNEQFF.

This clone is a singleton in its sample. The genes are TRBV7-3 and TRBJ2-3; 8 positions agree with TRBD1. J lost 4 bases, V lost 4 bases, and 7 bases had no gene match. CDR1 is SGHTA and CDR2 is FQGTGA in the germline V gene. This CDR3 spans 15 amino acids. The CDR3 nucleotides are TGTGCCAGCAGCTGGGCAGGGGGCCAGCCAGATACGCAGTATTTT. This gives the protein CASSWAGGQPDTQYF.

The chain couples TRBV19 to TRBJ1-4; no reliable D call. The CDR3 loop spans 13 amino acids. CDR1 and CDR2 (germline): LNHDA, SQIVND (reference sequence). Trimming took off 5 bases at V and 7 bases at J, with 11 bases between the two ends. In DNA form, the CDR3 reads TGTGCCAGTAGTTCGGATAGGAGTGAAAAACTGTTTTTT. Protein sequence: CASSSDRSEKLFF.

The count of this clone is one. The chain combines TRBV5-4 with TRBJ2-5; weak D call: TRBD2 (7 bases). This CDR3 spans 14 amino acids. The germline V gene has CDR1 SGHNT and CDR2 YYREEE (reference sequence). Between the trimmed V and J ends, which lost 4 bases and 5 bases, there was a span of 15 bases. CDR3 nucleotides: TGTGCCAGCAGCCCCGGAGGGGGAGGGGAGACCCAGTACTTC. Translating gives CASSPGGGGETQYF.

The rearrangement joins TRBV6-5 to TRBJ2-6, with D uncertain. Germline CDR1 MNHEY, CDR2 SVGAGI. The length of the CDR3 is 16 residues. V was cut by 0 bases and J by 2 bases, with 8 bases left in between. CDR3 in amino acids: CASSYSQVAGANVLTF. The CDR3 DNA reads as TGTGCCAGCAGTTACTCGCAGGTAGCTGGGGCCAACGTCCTGACTTTC.

The V gene is TRBV27, the J gene TRBJ1-2, with D unresolved. This CDR3 region has 13 residues. Germline V gene sequence: CDR1 MNHEY, CDR2 SMNVEV (reference sequence). The V gene lost 4 bases and the J gene lost 2 bases, with 8 bases spanning the gap. The CDR3 protein is CASSYGQNYGYTF. The DNA for the CDR3 is TGTGCCAGCAGTTATGGTCAGAACTATGGCTACACCTTC.

This chain uses TRBV19 with TRBJ1-5, with TRBD1 identical over 7 bases. V dropped 3 bases and J dropped 3; count of bases not matched to a gene: 5. Looked up from germline, CDR1 is LNHDA and CDR2 is SQIVND (reference sequence). The CDR3 extends over 15 amino acids. The CDR3 DNA reads as TGTGCCAGTAGTATTGGCAGGGGGGACAATCAGCCCCAGCATTTT. It codes for CASSIGRGDNQPQHF.

V is TRBV5-8 and J is TRBJ2-1; 9 nucleotides line up with TRBD1. The CDR3 sequence is 17 residues long. Trimming removed 4 bases from V and 3 bases from J; junction bases left unmatched: 11. The germline CDR1 and CDR2 sequences are SGHTS and YDEGEE. CDR3 nucleotide sequence: TGTGCCAGCAGCCCGATACAGGGGGCTGCCCTCTACAATGAGCAGTTCTTC. Protein: CASSPIQGAALYNEQFF.

This chain links TRBV11-3 with TRBJ2-2; no clear D gene. The germline gives CDR1 SGHNT, CDR2 YENEEA. This CDR3 region has 13 residues. Trimming pared 1 base from V and 6 bases from J, leaving 6 bases between. CDR3 sequence (DNA): TGTGCCAGCAGCTTAGGTCTAGCCGGGGAGCTGTTTTTT. This codes for CASSLGLAGELFF.

The rearrangement links TRBV27 to TRBJ2-7; 11 positions match TRBD2. Germline-derived CDR1 and CDR2 are MNHEY and SMNVEV (reference sequence). The trim removed 5 bases at V and 3 bases at J, leaving 6 bases unmatched. The CDR3 has 15 residues. CDR3: CASSVTSGRFYEQYF. The CDR3 nucleotides read TGTGCCAGCAGTGTTACTAGCGGGAGATTCTACGAGCAGTACTTC.

This chain connects TRBV4-3 to TRBJ2-3; no clear D. V lost 1 base and J 2 bases, leaving 16 bases between the germline ends. Germline V lookup: CDR1 LGHNA, CDR2 YSLEER. The CDR3 spans 17 residues. For the CDR3, the DNA is TGCGCCAGCAGCCAAGGTGTCCCCAAAGCTGTCACAGATACGCAGTATTTT. Protein product: CASSQGVPKAVTDTQYF.

This clone appeared a single time. The chain combines TRBV7-2 with TRBJ2-2; D uncertain. CDR1 is SGHTA and CDR2 is FQGNSA in the germline V gene. V lost 1 base, J lost 3 bases, and 6 bases lay in between. The CDR3 is 14 amino acids. CDR3 residues: CASSLVLDTGELFF. CDR3 sequence (DNA): TGTGCCAGCAGCTTAGTGCTGGACACCGGGGAGCTGTTTTTT. Filled out from reference TRBV7-2 and TRBJ2-2, the complete variable domain reads GAGVSQSPSNKVTEKGKDVELRCDPISGHTALYWYRQSLGQGLEFLIYFQGNSAPDKSGLPSDRFSAERTGGSVSTLTIQRTQQEDSAVYLCASSLVLDTGELFFGEGSRLTVL.

The chain combines TRBV7-2 with TRBJ1-2, with TRBD1 matching over 8 bases. Germline V lookup: CDR1 SGHTA, CDR2 FQGNSA. This CDR3 has 16 amino acids. Germline trimming cut 5 bases from V and 8 bases from J; bases unmatched to any gene: 16. For the CDR3, the DNA is TGTGCCAGCAGCGCACGTCCCGGACAGGGAGGGGGGGGCTACACCTTC. Amino acid sequence: CASSARPGQGGGGYTF.

This sequence joins TRBV19 and TRBJ1-4; D possibly corresponds to TRBD1 (6 bases). The V and J ends lost 10 bases and 4 bases respectively, with 13 bases between them. The CDR3 is 13 residues long. From germline, CDR1 is LNHDA and CDR2 SQIVND (reference sequence). CDR3 in DNA: TGTGCCACTTCACAGGGTGGTAATGAAAAACTGTTTTTT. Translated: CATSQGGNEKLFF. Based on the CDR3 plus reference TRBV19 and TRBJ1-4, the full variable domain is DGGITQSPKYLFRKEGQNVTLSCEQNLNHDAMYWYRQDPGQGLRLIYYSQIVNDFQKGDIAEGYSVSREKKESFPLTVTSAQKNPTAFYLCATSQGGNEKLFFGSGTQLSVL.

The chain combines TRBV29-1 with TRBJ2-3, with no clear D. Germline V lookup: CDR1 SQVTM, CDR2 ANQGSEA. V lost 4 bases and J lost 4, with 9 bases in between. The CDR3 is 12 residues long. The CDR3 region is CSVAKSPDTQYF. The DNA for the CDR3 is TGCAGCGTTGCTAAGTCCCCAGATACGCAGTATTTT.

The chain recombines TRBV6-5 with TRBJ1-5; TRBD1 matches at 7 bases. Trimming at V came to 4 bases and at J to 5 bases, leaving 8 bases not matched to a gene. The CDR3 is 15 residues long. From germline, CDR1 is MNHEY and CDR2 SVGAGI. The CDR3 region is CASSFDRVVDQPQHF. The CDR3 nucleotides read TGTGCCAGCAGTTTCGACAGGGTGGTGGATCAGCCCCAGCATTTT.

This rearrangement joins TRBV28 to TRBJ2-3; TRBD1 is a possible D gene (5 bases). Deletions cut 1 base from V and 3 bases from J, with 11 bases between. In germline, CDR1 is MDHEN, CDR2 SYDVKM. CDR3 length equals 15 residues. The DNA for the CDR3 is TGTGCCAGCAGTTTATCCAGGGCACAAACAGATACGCAGTATTTT. It codes for CASSLSRAQTDTQYF.

V gene TRBV6-5 combines with J gene TRBJ2-7, with 8 positions matching TRBD1. V trimming: 5 bases; J trimming: 3 bases; junction bases outside the gene matches: 6. The length of the CDR3 is 14 residues. Germline V lookup: CDR1 MNHEY, CDR2 SVGAGI. This CDR3 is CASSRPGQGYEQYF. The CDR3 region has the DNA TGTGCCAGCAGTCGCCCCGGACAGGGCTACGAGCAGTACTTC.

J is TRBJ2-7 and V is TRBV5-1; 8 bases fit TRBD2. Germline assignment: CDR1 SGHRS and CDR2 YFSETQ. The V segment lost 4 bases and the J segment 3 bases; nucleotides outside the gene matches: 21. This CDR3 comprises 19 residues. The CDR3 sequence is CASSVLGPGGLAKGYEQYF. DNA for the CDR3: TGCGCCAGCAGCGTTTTGGGGCCGGGGGGGCTGGCGAAGGGCTACGAGCAGTACTTC.

The V gene is TRBV28, the J gene TRBJ1-5, with 10 bases aligning to TRBD1. The J segment lost 2 bases and the V segment lost 6 bases, leaving 13 bases of the junction unmatched. CDR3 size: 18 residues. Germline-derived CDR1 and CDR2 are MDHEN and SYDVKM. The CDR3 region has the DNA TGTGCCAGCAGCCAAGGGGGGACAGGGGTTGGGCGCAATCAGCCCCAGCATTTT. It codes for CASSQGGTGVGRNQPQHF.

This chain links TRBV6-5 with TRBJ1-1, with 9 nucleotides matching TRBD1. The CDR3 is made up of 14 amino acids. J lost 6 bases, V lost 5 bases, and 7 bases had no gene match. Germline CDR1 is MNHEY and CDR2 is SVGAGI. The CDR3: CASSRTGGWSEAFF. The CDR3 nucleotides read TGTGCCAGCAGTCGTACAGGGGGCTGGTCTGAAGCTTTCTTT.

The J gene is TRBJ2-6, the V gene TRBV7-9, with D tentatively TRBD1 or TRBD2 (5 bases each). This CDR3 has 18 residues. V was trimmed by 4 bases and J by 2 bases, leaving 18 bases between them. CDR1 and CDR2 from the germline V gene are SEHNR and FQNEAQ (reference sequence). Here the CDR3 DNA reads TGTGCCAGCAGCTCGTCGCCAGGGACCCCTCCTGGGGCCAACGTCCTGACTTTC. This sequence encodes CASSSSPGTPPGANVLTF. The whole variable domain, filled in from reference TRBV7-9 and TRBJ2-6, reads DTGVSQNPRHKITKRGQNVTFRCDPISEHNRLYWYRQTLGQGPEFLTYFQNEAQLEKSRLLSDRFSAERPKGSFSTLEIQRTEQGDSAMYLCASSSSPGTPPGANVLTFGAGSRLTVL.

This clone was seen only a few times. This chain joins TRBV12-5 and TRBJ1-1; D possibly corresponds to TRBD1 (6 bases). Looked up from germline, CDR1 is LGHNT and CDR2 is FRNRAP. This CDR3 region has 13 residues. Trimming stripped 7 bases from V and 8 bases from J, with 17 bases between. CDR3 bases: TGTGCTAGTGTAGAGGGACAATCATCAGAAGCTTTCTTT. It is translated as CASVEGQSSEAFF. Full variable domain (outside the CDR3, taken from reference TRBV12-5 and TRBJ1-1): DARVTQTPRHKVTEMGQEVTMRCQPILGHNTVFWYRQTMMQGLELLAYFRNRAPLDDSGMPKDRFSAEMPDATLATLKIQPSEPRDSAVYFCASVEGQSSEAFFGQGTRLTVV.

This sequence joins TRBV28 and TRBJ2-2, with TRBD2 matching 9 bases. Germline V lookup: CDR1 MDHEN, CDR2 SYDVKM. The CDR3 runs to 17 residues. With 6 bases clipped from V and 4 bases from J, the junction kept 12 bases outside the gene matches. Written as DNA, the CDR3 is TGTGCCAGCAGCCCACTTCCCAGCGGGAGGAGCACCGGGGAGCTGTTTTTT. Translation: CASSPLPSGRSTGELFF.

V is TRBV7-9 and J is TRBJ2-3; D remains unclear. CDR3 length equals 12 residues. V was trimmed by 3 bases and J by 4 bases, leaving 5 bases between them. Looked up from germline, CDR1 is SEHNR and CDR2 is FQNEAQ (reference sequence). CDR3 sequence: CASSFGSDTQYF. The CDR3 DNA is TGTGCCAGCAGCTTCGGATCAGATACGCAGTATTTT.

The rearrangement uses TRBV9 and TRBJ1-1, with D possibly TRBD1 on 6 matching bases. CDR1 and CDR2 from the germline V gene are SGDLS and YYNGEE. Trimming shortened V by 3 bases and J by 1 base, and 19 bases separated the two germline ends. CDR3 size: 17 residues. The CDR3 DNA reads as TGTGCCAGCAGCGACAACTTAGGTGGGGACACGAACACTGAAGCTTTCTTT. This encodes CASSDNLGGDTNTEAFF.

The chain joins TRBV7-8 to TRBJ2-2; the D gene is possibly TRBD2 (5 bases). Per the germline V gene, CDR1 is SGHVS and CDR2 is FQNEAQ. This CDR3 has 17 residues. V lost 6 bases and J lost 0, with 17 bases in between. CDR3 sequence: CASRGLGGLANTGELFF. The CDR3 region has the DNA TGTGCCAGCAGGGGGTTGGGCGGACTGGCGAACACCGGGGAGCTGTTTTTT.

Only a few counts were recorded for this clone. The V and J genes are TRBV19 and TRBJ1-5; D not resolved. V shed 3 bases and J shed 7 bases, with 7 bases lying between them. Germline-derived CDR1 and CDR2 are LNHDA and SQIVND (reference sequence). The CDR3 extends over 12 amino acids. The CDR3 spells CASSMLGQPQHF. CDR3 coding DNA: TGTGCCAGTAGTATGTTGGGGCAGCCCCAGCATTTT.